The 25 T cell receptor beta chains below come from one sample, sequenced in a study of cytomegalovirus exposure and HLA in healthy donors. Only in-frame clones appear in the TCRdb table, and some are missing; sequencing was by immunoSEQ multiplex PCR. The sample lists fewer than 350,000 clones, around nine tenths occurring once. The sequenced sample was PBMCs. These receptors were obtained from a woman aged 18-30 years in good health and CMV-seronegative.

V and J are TRBV27 and TRBJ1-1, with a tentative D call TRBD1 (5 bases). Germline V gene data show CDR1 as MNHEY and CDR2 as SMNVEV (reference sequence). Trimming stripped 2 bases from V and 6 bases from J, with 7 bases between. The CDR3 contains 12 residues. In nucleotides, the CDR3 is TGTGCCAGCAGTTTAACGGGGGCTGAAGCTTTCTTT. Translated, it gives CASSLTGAEAFF.

V is TRBV28 and J is TRBJ2-1; D unclear. The CDR3 runs to 15 residues. CDR1 is MDHEN, CDR2 SYDVKM, per germline. With 3 bases removed from V and 3 bases from J, the gap between germline ends came to 12 bases. CDR3 sequence (DNA): TGTGCCAGCAGTTTGGCGGAGCTGGTCTACAATGAGCAGTTCTTC. Protein product: CASSLAELVYNEQFF.

The rearrangement joins TRBV28 to TRBJ2-7; weak D call: TRBD1 (5 bases). Germline CDR1 is MDHEN and CDR2 is SYDVKM. The CDR3 extends over 16 amino acids. Deletions cut 3 bases from V and 3 bases from J, with 18 bases between. DNA of the CDR3: TGTGCCAGCAGTTTCCCCTTTGGGGCCGATATCTACGAGCAGTACTTC. Translated, it gives CASSFPFGADIYEQYF. The full variable domain, with the rest looked up from reference TRBV28 and TRBJ2-7, is DVKVTQSSRYLVKRTGEKVFLECVQDMDHENMFWYRQDPGLGLRLIYFSYDVKMKEKGDIPEGYSVSREKKERFSLILESASTNQTSMYLCASSFPFGADIYEQYFGPGTRLTVT.

The CDR3 sequence: CASSYSFNDEQYF. Written as DNA, the CDR3 is TGTGCCAGCAGTTACTCGTTTAATGACGAGCAGTACTTC. The chain joins TRBV6-5 to TRBJ2-7; unclear D gene. The germline CDR1 and CDR2 sequences are MNHEY and SVGAGI. This CDR3 contains 13 residues. V lost 0 bases and J 5 bases, leaving 8 bases between the germline ends.

CDR3 protein: CASGQGKVYGYTF. In nucleotides, the CDR3 is TGTGCCAGCGGACAGGGGAAGGTCTATGGCTACACCTTC. V usage is TRBV28 and J usage is TRBJ1-2, with TRBD1 matching 9 bases. Losses at the gene ends were 8 bases for V and 4 bases for J; bases not matched to a gene: 5. CDR1 and CDR2 from the germline V gene are MDHEN and SYDVKM. The CDR3 covers 13 residues.

The V call is TRBV28, the J call TRBJ2-6, with 8 bases matching TRBD1. From germline, CDR1 is MDHEN and CDR2 SYDVKM. The CDR3 loop spans 17 amino acids. V lost 5 bases and J lost 4; bases outside the gene matches: 10. DNA for the CDR3: TGTGCCAGCAGTATTAGACAGGGGTTTACCGGGGCCAACGTCCTGACTTTC. Encoded protein: CASSIRQGFTGANVLTF.

This chain joins TRBV28 and TRBJ1-2; D call uncertain. Germline assignment: CDR1 MDHEN and CDR2 SYDVKM. Trimming removed 5 bases from V and 4 bases from J, with 11 bases in between. The CDR3 length is 13 residues. The CDR3 reads CASSIQLSYGYTF. The CDR3 region has the DNA TGTGCCAGCAGTATCCAACTATCCTATGGCTACACCTTC.

The genes are TRBV9 and TRBJ2-7; the match to TRBD2 covers 7 bases. The junction had 10 bases not matched to a gene; V was cut back by 4 bases and J by 3 bases. CDR1 SGDLS and CDR2 YYNGEE come from the germline V gene. CDR3 length: 15 residues. The CDR3 is CASSKGRGPNYEQYF. For the CDR3, the DNA is TGTGCCAGCAGCAAAGGGAGGGGACCCAACTACGAGCAGTACTTC. Complete variable domain (other parts from reference TRBV9 and TRBJ2-7): DSGVTQTPKHLITATGQRVTLRCSPRSGDLSVYWYQQSLDQGLQFLIQYYNGEERAKGNILERFSAQQFPDLHSELNLSSLELGDSALYFCASSKGRGPNYEQYFGPGTRLTVT.

The chain employs TRBV6-5 and TRBJ2-1, with a possible D match to TRBD2 (6 bases). Per the germline V gene, CDR1 is MNHEY and CDR2 is SVGAGI. V lost 0 bases to trimming and J lost 10 bases, with 10 bases between them. This CDR3 is built from 13 residues. The CDR3 loop reads CASSYSWGEEQFF. The CDR3 region has the DNA TGTGCCAGCAGTTACTCGTGGGGGGAAGAGCAGTTCTTC.

This chain connects TRBV28 to TRBJ1-1, with 10 bases fitting TRBD1. The CDR3 sequence is 16 residues long. The V gene end was trimmed by 2 bases and the J gene end by 7 bases; junction bases not matched to a gene: 10. Germline-derived CDR1 and CDR2 are MDHEN and SYDVKM. This chain's CDR3 is CASSLEPDRGEHEAFF. The CDR3 nucleotides are TGTGCCAGCAGTTTAGAACCGGACAGGGGGGAGCATGAAGCTTTCTTT.

V is TRBV10-3 and J is TRBJ2-7; 7 bases align to TRBD1. CDR3 length equals 13 residues. Losses at the gene ends were 2 bases for V and 4 bases for J; bases not matched to a gene: 2. Looked up from germline, CDR1 is ENHRY and CDR2 is SYGVKD. This CDR3 reads CAISEGQEYEQYF. CDR3 nucleotides: TGTGCCATCAGTGAGGGACAGGAATACGAGCAGTACTTC.

J is TRBJ2-7 and V is TRBV4-2, with D possibly being TRBD1 (6 bases). The V and J ends lost 0 bases and 4 bases respectively, with 13 bases between them. The CDR3 length is 15 residues. Germline loops: CDR1 LGHNA, CDR2 YNFKEQ. The CDR3 region is CASSQEAPGAYEQYF. The CDR3 DNA follows: TGTGCCAGCAGCCAAGAGGCCCCAGGGGCGTACGAGCAGTACTTC.

The chain carries TRBV7-6 and TRBJ2-7; the match to TRBD1 covers 8 bases. The length of the CDR3 is 14 residues. V was clipped by 4 bases and J by 4 bases; unmatched bases: 6. CDR1 is SGHVS and CDR2 is FNYEAQ in the germline V gene. As DNA, the CDR3 is TGTGCCAGCAGCTCCGGACAGGGAAGATACGAGCAGTACTTC. This codes for CASSSGQGRYEQYF.

V is TRBV25-1 and J is TRBJ2-5; D may be TRBD2 (6 bases). Deletions cut 3 bases from V and 1 base from J, with 12 bases between. This CDR3 spans 15 amino acids. Germline V lookup: CDR1 MGHDK, CDR2 SYGVNS. The CDR3 sequence: CASSDGGTLQETQYF. In DNA form, the CDR3 reads TGTGCCAGCAGTGACGGAGGGACCCTCCAAGAGACCCAGTACTTC. The full variable domain, completed using reference TRBV25-1 and TRBJ2-5, is EADIYQTPRYLVIGTGKKITLECSQTMGHDKMYWYQQDPGMELHLIHYSYGVNSTEKGDLSSESTVSRIRTEHFPLTLESARPSHTSQYLCASSDGGTLQETQYFGPGTRLLVL.

The J gene is TRBJ1-1, the V gene TRBV27; tentatively, D is TRBD1 (5 bases). With 3 bases removed from V and 12 bases from J, the gap between germline ends came to 35 bases. CDR1 is MNHEY, CDR2 SMNVEV, per germline (reference sequence). The length of the CDR3 is 19 residues. CDR3 bases: TGTGCCAGCAGTTTGATTCCCCAGGGCGCCCATCCCCCGTCTGATTTGACTTTCTTT. This translates into CASSLIPQGAHPPSDLTFF.

The count of this clone is one. This chain connects TRBV27 to TRBJ2-3; TRBD2 matches at 7 bases. This CDR3 contains 16 residues. From germline, CDR1 is MNHEY and CDR2 SMNVEV (reference sequence). Trimming took 3 bases from V and 3 from J; bases not matched to a gene: 9. The CDR3 bases are TGTGCCAGCAGTTTTGTGGCGGGAGCTGGTACAGATACGCAGTATTTT. Protein: CASSFVAGAGTDTQYF.

This chain links TRBV25-1 with TRBJ2-1; 10 bases map to TRBD2. Germline CDR1 and CDR2: MGHDK and SYGVNS. J was trimmed by 0 bases and V by 3 bases; bases with no gene match: 2. The CDR3 has 16 amino acids. The CDR3 spells CASSEASGSSYNEQFF. The CDR3 DNA reads TGTGCCAGCAGTGAGGCTAGCGGGAGCTCCTACAATGAGCAGTTCTTC. Combining the CDR3 with reference TRBV25-1 and TRBJ2-1 gives the whole variable domain EADIYQTPRYLVIGTGKKITLECSQTMGHDKMYWYQQDPGMELHLIHYSYGVNSTEKGDLSSESTVSRIRTEHFPLTLESARPSHTSQYLCASSEASGSSYNEQFFGPGTRLTVL.

The chain is built from TRBV10-3 and TRBJ1-2; TRBD1 matches 7 bases. In germline, CDR1 is ENHRY, CDR2 SYGVKD. Losses at the gene ends were 3 bases for V and 8 bases for J; bases not matched to a gene: 18. The CDR3 has 17 residues. The CDR3 DNA reads as TGTGCCATCAGTGACCCAGGGACGAGTAGAGGGACAGAAGGCTACACCTTC. This codes for CAISDPGTSRGTEGYTF.

V is TRBV5-1 and J is TRBJ2-1, with 8 bases that match TRBD2. CDR3 length: 17 amino acids. V was clipped by 2 bases and J by 1 base; unmatched bases: 8. Per germline, CDR1 SGHRS and CDR2 YFSETQ. CDR3 coding DNA: TGCGCCAGCAGCTTAGGGCAAAGCGGGAGTTCCTACAATGAGCAGTTCTTC. This gives the protein CASSLGQSGSSYNEQFF.

The chain recombines TRBV11-1 with TRBJ1-3; D might be TRBD1 (5 bases). Trimming shortened V by 5 bases and J by 0 bases, and 14 bases separated the two germline ends. The CDR3 has 16 residues. In germline, CDR1 is SGHAT, CDR2 FQDESV (reference sequence). CDR3 in DNA: TGTGCCAGCAGCCAAATCGCGGGGCTCTCTGGAAACACCATATATTTT. Encoded protein: CASSQIAGLSGNTIYF.

This sequence joins TRBV5-4 and TRBJ2-1; 10 positions agree with TRBD2. CDR3 length equals 19 residues. The V gene's germline CDR1 is SGHNT and CDR2 YYREEE (reference sequence). The J segment lost 0 bases and the V segment lost 1 base, leaving 10 bases of the junction unmatched. The CDR3 is CASSLSASGGTSSYNEQFF. CDR3 nucleotide sequence: TGTGCCAGCAGCTTGTCGGCTAGCGGGGGTACAAGCTCCTACAATGAGCAGTTCTTC.

This clone was detected once. The chain uses TRBV2 and TRBJ2-3; possible D gene TRBD2, 6 bases. The CDR3 extends over 14 amino acids. The germline V and J ends were trimmed by 6 bases and 2 bases, with 12 bases remaining between them. Germline CDR1 reads SNHLY; CDR2 reads FYNNEI. The CDR3 DNA reads TGTGCCAGCAGCGTAGCGGTCACCACAGATACGCAGTATTTT. Its translation: CASSVAVTTDTQYF.

The genes are TRBV4-3 and TRBJ1-2, with unresolved D. The length of the CDR3 is 15 residues. Trimming shortened V by 1 base and J by 8 bases, and 17 bases separated the two germline ends. Looked up from germline, CDR1 is LGHNA and CDR2 is YSLEER. The CDR3 sequence: CASSQAGGTPSGYTF. The CDR3 DNA reads as TGCGCCAGCAGCCAAGCTGGCGGCACACCCAGCGGCTACACCTTC.

The chain is built from TRBV9 and TRBJ1-5; 8 nucleotides agree with TRBD1. The CDR3 length is 15 residues. V was pared by 4 bases and J by 7 bases, with 10 bases of the junction left unmatched. In germline, CDR1 is SGDLS, CDR2 YYNGEE. CDR3 DNA: TGTGCCAGCAGCCCAGGACAGGGTGCGGGACAGCCCCAGCATTTT. Translating it yields CASSPGQGAGQPQHF.

This clone has a handful of counts. The chain combines TRBV6-5 with TRBJ2-7; TRBD2 aligns across 7 bases. Germline CDR1 reads MNHEY; CDR2 reads SVGAGI. The CDR3 spans 11 residues. V lost 11 bases, J lost 7 bases, and 8 bases stayed unmatched. The CDR3 coding sequence is TGTGCCGCGGCGGGAGCGGGTGAGCAGTACTTC. Translated: CAAAGAGEQYF.